Shown below are 26 T cell receptor beta chains from a single sample sequenced in a study of identifying expanded T cells in peripheral blood. Measured with immunoSEQ multiplex PCR; TCRdb has only the in-frame clones, and not every one. The data contain about 100,000 clones, 80% to 90% of them seen just once; the ten biggest clones take up just over 5.5%. Sequenced input: blood. The receptor set was obtained from a person between 18 and 75 years old in good health.

V gene TRBV10-3 combines with J gene TRBJ1-2; D not resolved. The germline gives CDR1 ENHRY, CDR2 SYGVKD. This CDR3 spans 14 amino acids. V lost 2 bases to trimming and J lost 6 bases, with 13 bases between them. The CDR3 region is CAISEGIGFDGYTF. CDR3 DNA: TGTGCCATCAGTGAGGGGATAGGGTTCGATGGCTACACCTTC.

The genes are TRBV7-9 and TRBJ2-7; no clear D. The V and J ends lost 5 bases and 4 bases respectively, with 15 bases between them. The germline CDR1 and CDR2 sequences are SEHNR and FQNEAQ (reference sequence). CDR3 length equals 14 residues. The CDR3: CASSPEGSLYEQYF. The DNA for the CDR3 is TGTGCCAGCAGCCCCGAAGGCAGTCTTTACGAGCAGTACTTC. Full variable domain (remainder filled in from reference TRBV7-9 and TRBJ2-7): DTGVSQNPRHKITKRGQNVTFRCDPISEHNRLYWYRQTLGQGPEFLTYFQNEAQLEKSRLLSDRFSAERPKGSFSTLEIQRTEQGDSAMYLCASSPEGSLYEQYFGPGTRLTVT.

The chain recombines TRBV7-3 with TRBJ2-1; TRBD1 agrees at 9 bases. The CDR3 runs to 15 residues. V was pared by 5 bases and J by 9 bases, with 11 bases of the junction left unmatched. Germline V CDR1 and CDR2: SGHTA, FQGTGA. CDR3: CASSAKGQGRSEQFF. CDR3 DNA sequence: TGTGCCAGCAGCGCTAAGGGACAGGGTCGGAGTGAGCAGTTCTTC.

The V and J genes are TRBV29-1 and TRBJ2-5; no clear D. The V end lost 0 bases, the J end lost 6 bases, and 14 bases lay between the germline ends. CDR3 length equals 14 residues. The germline gives CDR1 SQVTM, CDR2 ANQGSEA. CDR3 residues: CSVEEGFGKKTQYF. CDR3 in DNA: TGCAGCGTTGAAGAGGGGTTTGGGAAAAAGACCCAGTACTTC.

This clone was detected only once. At one end the junction does not follow the germline gene, possibly because of a read error. Other DNA sequences in this specimen translate into the identical CDR3. V is TRBV6-5 and J is TRBJ2-1; 7 bases align to TRBD2. The CDR3 runs 12 residues. Germline CDR1 MNHEY, CDR2 SVGAGI. In nucleotides, the CDR3 is TGTGCCAGCAGCCGCGGGAGCAATGAGCAATTCTTC. Amino acid sequence: CASSRGSNEQFF.

This clone came up once. The chain combines TRBV6-6 with TRBJ1-1; D ambiguous. CDR3 size: 13 residues. Germline V CDR1 and CDR2: MNHNY, SVGAGI (reference sequence). Trimming cost V 0 bases and J 0 bases, with 2 bases left between them. The DNA of the CDR3 is TGTGCCAGCAGTTACTCGATGAACACTGAAGCTTTCTTT. Its translation: CASSYSMNTEAFF.

This clone showed up just once. This chain links TRBV11-3 with TRBJ2-7; D might be TRBD1 (5 bases). V was clipped by 5 bases and J by 3 bases, with 11 bases between them. CDR1 SGHNT and CDR2 YENEEA come from the germline V gene. The CDR3 is 13 amino acids. CDR3 sequence: CASSPSQDYEQYF. DNA of the CDR3: TGTGCCAGCAGCCCCTCACAGGACTACGAGCAGTACTTC.

This clone occurred once. This sequence joins TRBV18 and TRBJ1-3; the D gene is possibly TRBD1 (5 bases). The CDR3 contains 16 residues. V lost 2 bases and J 0 bases, leaving 11 bases between the germline ends. Germline V gives CDR1 KGHSH, CDR2 LQKENI. The CDR3 is CASSPTGLNSGNTIYF. DNA of the CDR3: TGTGCCAGCTCACCAACAGGCCTAAACTCTGGAAACACCATATATTTT.

The chain carries TRBV7-8 and TRBJ2-5, with a weak D call TRBD1 (6 bases). Germline-derived CDR1 and CDR2 are SGHVS and FQNEAQ. The length of the CDR3 is 16 residues. V dropped 5 bases and J dropped 2 bases, with 18 bases sitting between them. DNA for the CDR3: TGTGCCAGCAGCCCTGTTACAGGGAGCAGGCAAGAGACCCAGTACTTC. This translates into CASSPVTGSRQETQYF.

J is TRBJ2-7 and V is TRBV6-1, with D possibly matching TRBD1 (5 bases). Per the germline V gene, CDR1 is MNHNS and CDR2 is SASEGT. The CDR3 extends over 12 amino acids. Trimming removed 7 bases at V and 2 bases at J, with 9 bases between. CDR3 sequence: CASTQDTYEQYF. For the CDR3, the DNA is TGTGCCAGCACACAGGATACCTACGAGCAGTACTTC.

The V gene is TRBV5-5, the J gene TRBJ2-5; 8 bases match TRBD2. The J segment lost 4 bases and the V segment lost 1 base, leaving 3 bases of the junction unmatched. Germline assignment: CDR1 SGHKS and CDR2 YYEKEE (reference sequence). The CDR3 contains 14 residues. CDR3 region: CASSLTSGAETQYF. DNA of the CDR3: TGTGCCAGCAGCTTGACTAGCGGTGCAGAGACCCAGTACTTC. Full variable domain (remainder filled in from reference TRBV5-5 and TRBJ2-5): DAGVTQSPTHLIKTRGQQVTLRCSPISGHKSVSWYQQVLGQGPQFIFQYYEKEERGRGNFPDRFSARQFPNYSSELNVNALLLGDSALYLCASSLTSGAETQYFGPGTRLLVL.

This clone was picked up one time. V gene TRBV6-1 combines with J gene TRBJ2-2, with unresolved D. CDR1 and CDR2 (germline): MNHNS, SASEGT. Trimming removed 3 bases from V and 3 bases from J, with 14 bases in between. There are 16 residues in the CDR3. CDR3 DNA: TGTGCCAGCAGTGATCGTGTTTTCAGATACACCGGGGAGCTGTTTTTT. It yields the protein CASSDRVFRYTGELFF.

The chain has TRBV2 and TRBJ1-6; D is undetermined. The CDR3 loop spans 15 amino acids. V gave up 4 bases and J gave up 10 bases, with 17 bases separating them. Per germline, CDR1 SNHLY and CDR2 FYNNEI. The CDR3, as DNA: TGTGCCAGCAGTGGGAACGGTGGAGGTGGATCACCCCTCCACTTT. Protein sequence: CASSGNGGGGSPLHF.

The chain uses TRBV6-5 and TRBJ2-7; 7 bases align to TRBD2. Germline V gene sequence: CDR1 MNHEY, CDR2 SVGAGI. This CDR3 region has 14 residues. Germline trimming cut 8 bases from V and 6 bases from J; bases unmatched to any gene: 13. The CDR3 sequence: CASSDSGGSAEQYF. The CDR3 DNA is TGTGCCAGCTCAGACTCGGGCGGGAGTGCCGAGCAGTACTTC.

The chain joins TRBV30 to TRBJ2-2; no firm D call. Per germline, CDR1 GTSNPN and CDR2 SVGIG (reference sequence). CDR3 size: 14 residues. V lost 2 bases, J lost 5 bases, and 12 bases lay in between. The CDR3 DNA reads as TGTGCCTGGAGTACAGAACTTCTAACCGGGGAGCTGTTTTTT. It translates to CAWSTELLTGELFF.

The chain uses TRBV7-3 and TRBJ2-1; D remains ambiguous. CDR3 length: 12 amino acids. V was trimmed by 5 bases and J by 7 bases, leaving 9 bases between them. The germline CDR1 and CDR2 sequences are SGHTA and FQGTGA. The CDR3 bases are TGTGCCAGCAGCCGAGACGGGAATGAGCAGTTCTTC. Translation gives CASSRDGNEQFF.

The chain recombines TRBV5-4 with TRBJ2-2; 8 bases agree with TRBD2. After removal of 0 bases from V and 6 bases from J, the junction contained 10 bases not matched to a gene. Germline loops: CDR1 SGHNT, CDR2 YYREEE (reference sequence). This CDR3 has 17 residues. CDR3 residues: CASSLGTGAGGPGELFF. The CDR3 nucleotides read TGTGCCAGCAGCTTGGGCACGGGGGCGGGAGGACCCGGGGAGCTGTTTTTT.

The chain employs TRBV30 and TRBJ1-2; D is undetermined. The CDR3 spans 13 residues. The germline gives CDR1 GTSNPN, CDR2 SVGIG (reference sequence). Trimming took off 2 bases at V and 8 bases at J, with 15 bases between the two ends. Here the CDR3 DNA reads TGTGCCTGGAGTAGTACACCAGGCGGGGGCTACACCTTC. This translates into CAWSSTPGGGYTF. Full variable domain (rest looked up from reference TRBV30 and TRBJ1-2): SQTIHQWPATLVQPVGSPLSLECTVEGTSNPNLYWYRQAAGRGLQLLFYSVGIGQISSEVPQNLSASRPQDRQFILSSKKLLLSDSGFYLCAWSSTPGGGYTFGSGTRLTVV.

This chain connects TRBV30 to TRBJ1-5; D is unresolved. The CDR3 runs to 16 residues. Between the trimmed V and J ends, which lost 2 bases and 3 bases, there was a span of 17 bases. CDR1 GTSNPN and CDR2 SVGIG come from the germline V gene (reference sequence). The CDR3 DNA follows: TGTGCCTGGAGTAATCCGGGATGGTGGGTCAATCAGCCCCAGCATTTT. It yields the protein CAWSNPGWWVNQPQHF.

This clone was counted between two and nine times. CDR3 amino acids: CAISERTGGNQPQHF. The CDR3 DNA sequence: TGTGCCATCAGTGAACGGACAGGGGGCAATCAGCCCCAGCATTTT. The genes are TRBV10-3 and TRBJ1-5; 9 bases fit TRBD1. Trimming took 3 bases from V and 2 from J; bases not matched to a gene: 2. There are 15 residues in the CDR3. Germline lookup yields CDR1 ENHRY and CDR2 SYGVKD.

The rearrangement joins TRBV4-2 to TRBJ2-7, with 8 nucleotides matching TRBD2. Trimming took 1 base from V and 0 from J; bases not matched to a gene: 14. Germline V gives CDR1 LGHNA, CDR2 YNFKEQ. The CDR3 length is 19 residues. The CDR3 DNA reads TGTGCCAGCAGCCAAGGTTCGTCGGTGATAGCGGGGCGCTCCTACGAGCAGTACTTC. Residues: CASSQGSSVIAGRSYEQYF.

This chain joins TRBV7-9 and TRBJ1-1; D is ambiguous. Germline loops: CDR1 SEHNR, CDR2 FQNEAQ (reference sequence). V lost 3 bases, J lost 6 bases, and 14 bases lay in between. The CDR3 is made up of 14 amino acids. The CDR3 reads CASSFSGSRSEAFF. The CDR3 DNA reads TGTGCCAGCAGCTTTTCGGGGAGTAGATCTGAAGCTTTCTTT.

V and J are TRBV28 and TRBJ1-3; 9 bases map to TRBD1. Germline values: CDR1 MDHEN, CDR2 SYDVKM. The CDR3 runs to 14 residues. The CDR3 loop reads CAGSTGGYGNTIYF. CDR3 DNA sequence: TGTGCGGGGAGCACAGGGGGCTATGGAAACACCATATATTTT. Drawing the rest from reference TRBV28 and TRBJ1-3, the complete variable domain is DVKVTQSSRYLVKRTGEKVFLECVQDMDHENMFWYRQDPGLGLRLIYFSYDVKMKEKGDIPEGYSVSREKKERFSLILESASTNQTSMYLCAGSTGGYGNTIYFGEGSWLTVV.

This sequence joins TRBV5-6 and TRBJ1-1; 10 positions agree with TRBD1. With 3 bases clipped from V and 5 bases from J, the junction kept 4 bases outside the gene matches. The germline gives CDR1 SGHDT, CDR2 YYEEEE. The CDR3 spans 14 residues. The CDR3 sequence: CASSWGQGPTEAFF. CDR3 in DNA: TGTGCCAGCAGCTGGGGACAGGGGCCAACTGAAGCTTTCTTT. Drawing the rest from reference TRBV5-6 and TRBJ1-1, the complete variable domain is DAGVTQSPTHLIKTRGQQVTLRCSPKSGHDTVSWYQQALGQGPQFIFQYYEEEERQRGNFPDRFSGHQFPNYSSELNVNALLLGDSALYLCASSWGQGPTEAFFGQGTRLTVV.

This chain uses TRBV18 with TRBJ2-1; 10 nucleotides agree with TRBD1. Germline V gives CDR1 KGHSH, CDR2 LQKENI. V gave up 3 bases and J gave up 4 bases; unmatched junction bases: 3. This CDR3 spans 15 amino acids. CDR3 region: CASSPGTGAYNEQFF. The CDR3 DNA reads TGTGCCAGCTCACCCGGGACAGGGGCTTACAATGAGCAGTTCTTC.

The gene calls are TRBV10-2 and TRBJ2-4, with D perhaps matching TRBD2 (7 bases). Trimming cost V 2 bases and J 13 bases, with 21 bases left between them. The CDR3 totals 15 residues. Germline V gene sequence: CDR1 WSHSY, CDR2 SAAADI. The CDR3 is CASSEGGGGGFIQYF. The CDR3 coding sequence is TGCGCCAGCAGTGAGGGAGGGGGGGGTGGTTTTATACAGTACTTC.